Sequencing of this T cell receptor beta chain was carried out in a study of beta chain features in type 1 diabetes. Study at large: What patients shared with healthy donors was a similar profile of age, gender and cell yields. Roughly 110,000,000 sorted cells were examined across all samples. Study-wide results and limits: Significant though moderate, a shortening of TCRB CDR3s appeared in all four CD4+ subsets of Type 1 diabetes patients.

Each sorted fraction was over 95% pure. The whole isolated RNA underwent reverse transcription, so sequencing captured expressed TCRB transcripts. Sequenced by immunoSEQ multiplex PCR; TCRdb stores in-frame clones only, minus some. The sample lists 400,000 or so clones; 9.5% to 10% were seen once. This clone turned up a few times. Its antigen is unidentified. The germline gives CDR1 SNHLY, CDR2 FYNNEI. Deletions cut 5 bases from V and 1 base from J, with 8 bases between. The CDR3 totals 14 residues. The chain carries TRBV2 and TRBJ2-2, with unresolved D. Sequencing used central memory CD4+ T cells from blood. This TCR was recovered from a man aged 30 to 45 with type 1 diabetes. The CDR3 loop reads CASSFTENTGELFF. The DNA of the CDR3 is TGTGCCAGCAGTTTCACAGAGAACACCGGGGAGCTGTTTTTT.